What follows describes a single T cell receptor beta chain. The table came from immunoSEQ multiplex PCR; TCRdb's copy has only in-frame clones and leaves some out. The sample has just under 50,000 clones; 79% are singletons. The data belong to a study of blood T cell repertoires in COVID-19. For the study at large: Sources were T cells, B-cell-depleted T cells, or PBMCs; the material itself was cDNA or gDNA.

There are 16 residues in the CDR3. After removal of 5 bases from V and 6 bases from J, the junction contained 8 bases not matched to a gene. Per the germline V gene, CDR1 is SGHTA and CDR2 is FQGTGA. The sequenced sample consisted of peripheral blood. This clonotype originated in a man in his 70s with acute or convalescent COVID-19. J is TRBJ2-7 and V is TRBV7-3; 15 nucleotides line up with TRBD2. The DNA for the CDR3 is TGTGCCAGCAGCCCCCACCAGGGACTAGCGGGAGGCGAGCAGTACTTC. It specifies CASSPHQGLAGGEQYF.